This T cell receptor (beta chain) was captured in a study of neurological immune-mediated disorders. Findings of the study overall: None of the CDR3 amino acid sequences of expanded clones recurred across subjects, suggesting private repertoires in all groups.

The cDNA was generated by 5'RACE with 10-nucleotide random UMIs. TCRdb itself ran the 5' RACE reads through MiXCR, one entry per CDR3 protein. Found here are approximately 65,000 distinct CDR3 sequences, 5.2% of them singletons; the top ten hold about 5.3%. Germline values: CDR1 DFQATT, CDR2 SNEGSKA (reference sequence). There are 16 residues in the CDR3. V trimming: 6 bases; J trimming: 2 bases; junction bases outside the gene matches: 13. This clonotype came up many times. Antigen: not known. J is TRBJ2-3 and V is TRBV20-1; 8 positions match TRBD2. The sequencing sample was made of PBMCs. The receptor's source is a human donor with multiple sclerosis. The donor label of this sample is uncertain. CDR3: CSARPLLAVPTDTQYF. The CDR3 bases are TGCAGTGCCCGGCCCTTACTAGCGGTCCCCACAGATACGCAGTATTTT.